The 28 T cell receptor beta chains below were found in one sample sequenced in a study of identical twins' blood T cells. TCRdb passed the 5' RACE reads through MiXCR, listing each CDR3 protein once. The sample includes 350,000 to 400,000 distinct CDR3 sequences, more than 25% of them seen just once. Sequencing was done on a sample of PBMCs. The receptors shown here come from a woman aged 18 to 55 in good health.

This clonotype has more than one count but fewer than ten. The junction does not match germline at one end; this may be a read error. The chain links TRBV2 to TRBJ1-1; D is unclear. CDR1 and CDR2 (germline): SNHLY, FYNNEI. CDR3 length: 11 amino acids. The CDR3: CAGSERTEAFF. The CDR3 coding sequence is TGTGCCGGCAGTGAAAGAACTGAAGCTTTCTTT.

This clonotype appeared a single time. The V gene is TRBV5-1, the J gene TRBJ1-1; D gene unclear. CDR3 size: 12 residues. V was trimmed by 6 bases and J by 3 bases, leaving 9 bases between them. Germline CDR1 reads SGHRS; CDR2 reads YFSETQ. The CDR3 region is CASKGQDTEAFF. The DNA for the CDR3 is TGCGCCAGCAAGGGCCAGGACACTGAAGCTTTCTTT.

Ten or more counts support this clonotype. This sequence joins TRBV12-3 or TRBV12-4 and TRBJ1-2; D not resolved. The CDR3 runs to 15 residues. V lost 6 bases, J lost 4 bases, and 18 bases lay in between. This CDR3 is CASSVALGVSYGYTF. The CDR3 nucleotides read TGTGCCAGCAGCGTGGCCTTAGGAGTTAGCTATGGCTACACCTTC.

The CDR3 spells CASSYSITGGQMNTEAFF. Written as DNA, the CDR3 is TGTGCCAGCAGTTACTCGATCACGGGGGGCCAAATGAACACTGAAGCTTTCTTT. The chain recombines TRBV6-2 or TRBV6-3 with TRBJ1-1; D is perhaps TRBD1 (6 bases). The V gene's germline CDR1 is MNHEY and CDR2 SVGEGT. The CDR3 totals 18 residues. V was clipped by 0 bases and J by 0 bases, with 17 bases between them.

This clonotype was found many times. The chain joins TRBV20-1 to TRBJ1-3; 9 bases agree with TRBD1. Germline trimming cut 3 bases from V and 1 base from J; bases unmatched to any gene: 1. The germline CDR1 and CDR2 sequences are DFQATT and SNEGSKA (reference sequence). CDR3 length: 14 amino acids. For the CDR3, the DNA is TGCAGTGCTAGGGGGACAGGGTCTGGAAACACCATATATTTT. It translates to CSARGTGSGNTIYF.

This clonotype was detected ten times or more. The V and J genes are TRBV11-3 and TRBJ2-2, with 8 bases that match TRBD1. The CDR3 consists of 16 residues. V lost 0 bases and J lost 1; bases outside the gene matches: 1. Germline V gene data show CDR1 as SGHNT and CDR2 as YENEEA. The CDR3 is CASSLEGQVNTGELFF. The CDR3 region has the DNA TGTGCCAGCAGCTTAGAGGGACAGGTGAACACCGGGGAGCTGTTTTTT.

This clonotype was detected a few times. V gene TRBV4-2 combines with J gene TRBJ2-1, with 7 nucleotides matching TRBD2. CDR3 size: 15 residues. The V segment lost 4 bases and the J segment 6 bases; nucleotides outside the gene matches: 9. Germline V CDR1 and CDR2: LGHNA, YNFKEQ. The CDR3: CASSPGTTARNEQFF. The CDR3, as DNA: TGTGCCAGCAGCCCAGGGACTACTGCTCGCAATGAGCAGTTCTTC.

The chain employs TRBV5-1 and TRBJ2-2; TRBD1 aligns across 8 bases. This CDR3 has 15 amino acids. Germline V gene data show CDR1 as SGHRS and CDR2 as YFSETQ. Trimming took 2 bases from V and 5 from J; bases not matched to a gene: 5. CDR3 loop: CASSFDRGVTGELFF. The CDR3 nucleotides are TGCGCCAGCAGCTTTGACAGGGGCGTAACCGGGGAGCTGTTTTTT.

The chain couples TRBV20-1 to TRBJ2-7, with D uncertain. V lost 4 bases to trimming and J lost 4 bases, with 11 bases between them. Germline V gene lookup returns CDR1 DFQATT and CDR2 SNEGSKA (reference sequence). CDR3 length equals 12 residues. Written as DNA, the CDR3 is TGCAGTGCTAAGGGTTCGGTATACGAGCAGTACTTC. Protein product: CSAKGSVYEQYF.

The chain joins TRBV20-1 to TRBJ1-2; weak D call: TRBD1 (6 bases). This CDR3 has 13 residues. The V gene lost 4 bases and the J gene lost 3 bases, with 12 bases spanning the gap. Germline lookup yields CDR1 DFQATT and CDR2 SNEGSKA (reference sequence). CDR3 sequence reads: CSAKGDNHYGYTF. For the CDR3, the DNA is TGCAGTGCTAAGGGGGACAACCACTATGGCTACACCTTC.

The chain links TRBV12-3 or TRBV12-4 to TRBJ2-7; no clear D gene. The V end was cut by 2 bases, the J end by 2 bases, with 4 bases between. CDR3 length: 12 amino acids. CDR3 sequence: CASSLRPYEQYF. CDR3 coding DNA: TGTGCCAGCAGTTTAAGGCCCTACGAGCAGTACTTC.

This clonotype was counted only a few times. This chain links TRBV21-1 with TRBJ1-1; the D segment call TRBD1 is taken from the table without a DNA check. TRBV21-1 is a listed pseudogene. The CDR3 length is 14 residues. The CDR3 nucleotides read TGTGCCAGCAGCTCGACAGATTTGAACACTGAAGCTTTCTTT. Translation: CASSSTDLNTEAFF.

The CDR3 region is CSARGRTVSTLHF. Written as DNA, the CDR3 is TGCAGTGCTAGGGGACGTACGGTGTCAACCCTCCACTTT. V is TRBV20-1 and J is TRBJ1-6, with D maybe TRBD1 (5 bases). V was pared by 3 bases and J by 14 bases, with 17 bases between. Germline V gene sequence: CDR1 DFQATT, CDR2 SNEGSKA (reference sequence). The CDR3 has 13 residues.

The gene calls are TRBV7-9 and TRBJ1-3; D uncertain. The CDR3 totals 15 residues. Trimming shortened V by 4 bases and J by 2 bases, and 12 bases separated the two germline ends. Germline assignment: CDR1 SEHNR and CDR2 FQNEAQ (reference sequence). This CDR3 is CASSYPRTTGNTIYF. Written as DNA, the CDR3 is TGTGCCAGCAGCTACCCAAGGACTACTGGAAACACCATATATTTT.

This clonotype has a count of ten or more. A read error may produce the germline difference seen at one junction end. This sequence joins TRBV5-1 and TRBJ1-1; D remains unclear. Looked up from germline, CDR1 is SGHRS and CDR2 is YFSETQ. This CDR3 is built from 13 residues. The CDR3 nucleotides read TGTGCCAGCAGTTTATTTGGTGGAACTGAAGCTTTCTTT. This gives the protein CASSLFGGTEAFF.

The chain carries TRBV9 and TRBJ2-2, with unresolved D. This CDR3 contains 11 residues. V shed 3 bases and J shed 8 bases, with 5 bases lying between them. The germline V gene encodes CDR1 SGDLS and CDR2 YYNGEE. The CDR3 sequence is CASSDRGELFF. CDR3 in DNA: TGTGCCAGCAGCGATCGGGGGGAGCTGTTTTTT.

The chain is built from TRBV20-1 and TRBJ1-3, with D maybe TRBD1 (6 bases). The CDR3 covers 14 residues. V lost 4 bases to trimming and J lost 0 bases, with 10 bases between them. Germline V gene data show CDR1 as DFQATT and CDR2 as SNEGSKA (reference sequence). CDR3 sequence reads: CSATGAPSGNTIYF. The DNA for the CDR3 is TGCAGTGCTACAGGGGCACCCTCTGGAAACACCATATATTTT.

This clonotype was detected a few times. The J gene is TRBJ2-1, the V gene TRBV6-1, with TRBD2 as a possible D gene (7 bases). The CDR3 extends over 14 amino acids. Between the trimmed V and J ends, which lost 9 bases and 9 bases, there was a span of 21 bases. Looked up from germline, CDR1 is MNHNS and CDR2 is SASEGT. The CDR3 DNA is TGTGCCAGTTATTCGGGGGGCACAGGTATTGAGCAGTTCTTC. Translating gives CASYSGGTGIEQFF.

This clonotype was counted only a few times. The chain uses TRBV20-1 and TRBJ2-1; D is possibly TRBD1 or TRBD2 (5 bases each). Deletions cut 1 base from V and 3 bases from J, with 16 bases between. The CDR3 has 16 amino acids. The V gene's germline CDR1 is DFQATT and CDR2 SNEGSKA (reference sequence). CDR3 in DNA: TGCAGTGCTAGAGTAGCGACAGATTCCTTCTACAATGAGCAGTTCTTC. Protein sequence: CSARVATDSFYNEQFF.

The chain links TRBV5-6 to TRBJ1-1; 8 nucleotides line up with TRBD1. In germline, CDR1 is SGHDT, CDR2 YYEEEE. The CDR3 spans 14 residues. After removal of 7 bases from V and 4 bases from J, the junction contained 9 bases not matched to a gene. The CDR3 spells CASRSGQGVTEAFF. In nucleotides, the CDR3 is TGTGCCAGCCGATCCGGACAGGGTGTCACTGAAGCTTTCTTT.

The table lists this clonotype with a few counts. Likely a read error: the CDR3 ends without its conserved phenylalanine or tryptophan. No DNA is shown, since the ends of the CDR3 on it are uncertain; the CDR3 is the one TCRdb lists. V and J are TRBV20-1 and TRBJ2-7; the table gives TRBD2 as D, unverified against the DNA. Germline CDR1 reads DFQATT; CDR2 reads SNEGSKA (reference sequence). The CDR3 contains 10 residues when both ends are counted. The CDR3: CSGVHFGGFR.

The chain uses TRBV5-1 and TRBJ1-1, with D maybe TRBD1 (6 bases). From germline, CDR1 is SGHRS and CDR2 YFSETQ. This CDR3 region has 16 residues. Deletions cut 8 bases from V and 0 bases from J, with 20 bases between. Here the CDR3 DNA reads TGCGCCAGTTCCGGACCCTCAGGGGCGGTGAACACTGAAGCTTTCTTT. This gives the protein CASSGPSGAVNTEAFF.

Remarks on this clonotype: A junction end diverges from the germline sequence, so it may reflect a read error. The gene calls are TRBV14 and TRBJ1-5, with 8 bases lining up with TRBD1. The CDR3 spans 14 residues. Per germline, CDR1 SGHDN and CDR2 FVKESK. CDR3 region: CASGQDRGNQPRHF. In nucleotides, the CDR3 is TGTGCCAGCGGCCAAGACAGGGGCAATCAGCCCCGGCATTTT.

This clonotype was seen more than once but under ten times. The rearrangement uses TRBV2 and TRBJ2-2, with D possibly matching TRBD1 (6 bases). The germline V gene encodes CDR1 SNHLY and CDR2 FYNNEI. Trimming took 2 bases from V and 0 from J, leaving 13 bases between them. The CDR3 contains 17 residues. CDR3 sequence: CASSETLRGANTGELFF. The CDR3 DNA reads TGTGCCAGCAGTGAAACCCTCAGGGGCGCGAACACCGGGGAGCTGTTTTTT.

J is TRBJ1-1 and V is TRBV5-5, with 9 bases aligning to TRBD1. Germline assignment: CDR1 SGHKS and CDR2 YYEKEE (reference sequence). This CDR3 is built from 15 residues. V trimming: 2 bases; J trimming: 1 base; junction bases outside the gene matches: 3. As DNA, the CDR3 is TGTGCCAGCAGCTTACGGGGACAGGGGAACACTGAAGCTTTCTTT. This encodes CASSLRGQGNTEAFF.

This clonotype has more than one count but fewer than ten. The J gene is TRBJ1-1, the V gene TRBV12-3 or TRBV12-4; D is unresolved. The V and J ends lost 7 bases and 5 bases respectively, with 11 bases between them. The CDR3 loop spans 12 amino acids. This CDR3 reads CASTYPGTEAFF. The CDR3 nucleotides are TGTGCCAGCACATACCCTGGGACTGAAGCTTTCTTT.

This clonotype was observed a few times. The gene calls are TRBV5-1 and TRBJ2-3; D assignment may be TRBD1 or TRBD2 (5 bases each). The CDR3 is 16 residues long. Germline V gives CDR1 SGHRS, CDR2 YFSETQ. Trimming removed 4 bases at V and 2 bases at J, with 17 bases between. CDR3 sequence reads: CASSIGNSGLTDTQYF. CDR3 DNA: TGCGCCAGCAGCATAGGGAATTCGGGGCTCACAGATACGCAGTATTTT.

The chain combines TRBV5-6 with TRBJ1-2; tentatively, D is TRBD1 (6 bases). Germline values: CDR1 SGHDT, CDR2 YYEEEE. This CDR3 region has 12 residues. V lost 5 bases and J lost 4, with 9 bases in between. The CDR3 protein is CASRRDTYGYTF. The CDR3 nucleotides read TGTGCCAGCAGGCGGGACACCTATGGCTACACCTTC.